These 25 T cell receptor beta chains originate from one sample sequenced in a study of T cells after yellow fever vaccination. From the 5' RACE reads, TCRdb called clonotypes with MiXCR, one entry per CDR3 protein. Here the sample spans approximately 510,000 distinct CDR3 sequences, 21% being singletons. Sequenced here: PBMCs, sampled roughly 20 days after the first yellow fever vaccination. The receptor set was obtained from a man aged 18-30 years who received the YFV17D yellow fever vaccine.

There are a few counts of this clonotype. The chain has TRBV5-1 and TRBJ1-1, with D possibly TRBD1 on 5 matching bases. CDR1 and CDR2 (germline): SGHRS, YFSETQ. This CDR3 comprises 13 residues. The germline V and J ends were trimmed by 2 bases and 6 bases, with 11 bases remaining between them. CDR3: CASSLLDMSEAFF. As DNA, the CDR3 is TGCGCCAGCAGCTTACTGGACATGTCTGAAGCTTTCTTT.

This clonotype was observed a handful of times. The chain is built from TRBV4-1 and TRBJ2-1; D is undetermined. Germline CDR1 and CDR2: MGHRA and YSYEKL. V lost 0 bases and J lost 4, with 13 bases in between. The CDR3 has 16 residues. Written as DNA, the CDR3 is TGCGCCAGCAGCCAAGATTCCAGGCCCCGATACAATGAGCAGTTCTTC. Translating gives CASSQDSRPRYNEQFF.

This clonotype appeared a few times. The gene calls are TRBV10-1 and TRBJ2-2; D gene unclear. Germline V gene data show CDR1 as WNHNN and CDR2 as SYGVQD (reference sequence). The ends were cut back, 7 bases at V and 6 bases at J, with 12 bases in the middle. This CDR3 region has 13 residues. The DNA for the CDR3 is TGCGCCAGCACCGATAGTTCGGCCGGGGAGCTGTTTTTT. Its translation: CASTDSSAGELFF.

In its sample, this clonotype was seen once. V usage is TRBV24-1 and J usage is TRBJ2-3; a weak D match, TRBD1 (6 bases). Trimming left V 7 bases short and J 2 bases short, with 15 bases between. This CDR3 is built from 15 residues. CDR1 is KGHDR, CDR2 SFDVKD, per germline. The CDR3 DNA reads TGTGCCACCAGCGGGCGAAGGGGGTACACAGATACGCAGTATTTT. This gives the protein CATSGRRGYTDTQYF.

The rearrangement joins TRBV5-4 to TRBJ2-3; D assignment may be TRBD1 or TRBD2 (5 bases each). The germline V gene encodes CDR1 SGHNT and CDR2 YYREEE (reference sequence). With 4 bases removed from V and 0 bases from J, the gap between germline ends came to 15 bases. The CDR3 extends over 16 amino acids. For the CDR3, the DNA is TGTGCCAGCAGCCTAGGGAGAGGGGATAGCACAGATACGCAGTATTTT. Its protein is CASSLGRGDSTDTQYF.

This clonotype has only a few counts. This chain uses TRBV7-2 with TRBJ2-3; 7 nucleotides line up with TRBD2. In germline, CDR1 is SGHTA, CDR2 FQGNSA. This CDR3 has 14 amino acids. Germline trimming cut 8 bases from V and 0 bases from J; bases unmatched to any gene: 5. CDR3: CASGRAGSTDTQYF. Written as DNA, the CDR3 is TGTGCCAGCGGGCGAGCGGGGAGCACAGATACGCAGTATTTT.

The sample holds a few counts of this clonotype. Here the CDR3 DNA reads TGTGCCAGCAGCCTACATGGAATGAACACTGAAGCTTTCTTT. Translated: CASSLHGMNTEAFF. The J gene is TRBJ1-1, the V gene TRBV12-3 or TRBV12-4; D not certain. The germline V and J ends were trimmed by 6 bases and 0 bases, with 11 bases remaining between them. This CDR3 region has 14 residues.

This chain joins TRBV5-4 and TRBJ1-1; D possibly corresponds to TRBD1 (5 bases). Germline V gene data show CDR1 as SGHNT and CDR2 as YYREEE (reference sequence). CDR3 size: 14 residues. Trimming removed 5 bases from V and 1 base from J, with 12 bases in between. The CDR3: CASRPDSPNTEAFF. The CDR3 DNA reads TGTGCCAGCAGACCCGACAGCCCGAACACTGAAGCTTTCTTT.

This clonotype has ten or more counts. The CDR3 sequence: CASSYASGVVTGELFF. In DNA form, the CDR3 reads TGTGCCAGCAGTTACGCTAGCGGGGTCGTGACCGGGGAGCTGTTTTTT. The gene calls are TRBV6-2 or TRBV6-3 and TRBJ2-2; 9 nucleotides match TRBD2. CDR3 length: 16 residues. Germline CDR1 and CDR2: MNHEY and SVGEGT. The V gene end was trimmed by 2 bases and the J gene end by 5 bases; junction bases not matched to a gene: 6.

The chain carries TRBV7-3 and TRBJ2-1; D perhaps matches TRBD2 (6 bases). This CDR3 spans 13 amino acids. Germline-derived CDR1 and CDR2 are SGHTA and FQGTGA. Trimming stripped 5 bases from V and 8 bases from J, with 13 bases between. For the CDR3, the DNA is TGTGCCAGCAGCCTGATAGGAGGGGATGAGCAGTTCTTC. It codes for CASSLIGGDEQFF. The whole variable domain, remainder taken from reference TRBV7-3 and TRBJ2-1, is GAGVSQTPSNKVTEKGKYVELRCDPISGHTALYWYRQSLGQGPEFLIYFQGTGAADDSGLPNDRFFAVRPEGSVSTLKIQRTERGDSAVYLCASSLIGGDEQFFGPGTRLTVL.

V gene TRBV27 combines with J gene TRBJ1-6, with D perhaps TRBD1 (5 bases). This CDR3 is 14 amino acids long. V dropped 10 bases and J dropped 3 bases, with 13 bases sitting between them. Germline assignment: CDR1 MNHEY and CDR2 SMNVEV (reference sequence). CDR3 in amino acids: CATAQGNYNSPLHF. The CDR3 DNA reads TGTGCCACTGCCCAGGGCAACTATAATTCACCCCTCCACTTT.

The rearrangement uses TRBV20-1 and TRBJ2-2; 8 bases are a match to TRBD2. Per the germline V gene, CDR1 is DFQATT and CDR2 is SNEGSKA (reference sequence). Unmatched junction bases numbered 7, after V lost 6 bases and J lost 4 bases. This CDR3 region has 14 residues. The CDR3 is CSARTSRGTGELFF. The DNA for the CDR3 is TGCAGTGCGCGGACTAGCCGCGGCACCGGGGAGCTGTTTTTT.

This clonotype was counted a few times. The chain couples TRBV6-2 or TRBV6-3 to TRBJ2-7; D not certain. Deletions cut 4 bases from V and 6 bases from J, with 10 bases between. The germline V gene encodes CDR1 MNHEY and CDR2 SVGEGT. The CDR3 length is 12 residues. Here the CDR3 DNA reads TGTGCCAGCAGTTTACCCCCCTTCGAGCAGTACTTC. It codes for CASSLPPFEQYF.

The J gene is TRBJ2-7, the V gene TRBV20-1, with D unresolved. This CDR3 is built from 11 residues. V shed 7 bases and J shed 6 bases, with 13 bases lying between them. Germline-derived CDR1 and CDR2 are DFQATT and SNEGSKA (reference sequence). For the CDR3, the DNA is TGCAGTGTCGGTAGTTGGGGCGAGCAGTACTTC. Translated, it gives CSVGSWGEQYF.

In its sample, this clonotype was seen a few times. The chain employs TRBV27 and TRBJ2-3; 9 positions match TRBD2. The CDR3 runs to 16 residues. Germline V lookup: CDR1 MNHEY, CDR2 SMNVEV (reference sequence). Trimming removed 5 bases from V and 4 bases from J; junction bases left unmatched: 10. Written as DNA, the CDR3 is TGTGCCAGCAGTCCCGTTGCGGGGGGGCCCTCAGATACGCAGTATTTT. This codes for CASSPVAGGPSDTQYF.

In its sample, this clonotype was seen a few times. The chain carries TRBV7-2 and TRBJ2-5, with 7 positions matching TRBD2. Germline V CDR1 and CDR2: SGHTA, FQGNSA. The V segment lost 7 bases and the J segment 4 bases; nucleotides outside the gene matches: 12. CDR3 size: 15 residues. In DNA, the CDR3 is TGTGCCAGCAACACAAACGGGGGGTTGGTAGAGACCCAGTACTTC. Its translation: CASNTNGGLVETQYF.

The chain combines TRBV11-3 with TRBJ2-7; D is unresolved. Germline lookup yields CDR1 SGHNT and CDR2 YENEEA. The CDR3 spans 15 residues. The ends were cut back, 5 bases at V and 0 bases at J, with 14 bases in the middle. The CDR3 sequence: CASSGVGPSSYEQYV. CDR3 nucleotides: TGTGCCAGCAGCGGGGTAGGGCCGAGCTCCTACGAGCAGTACGTC.

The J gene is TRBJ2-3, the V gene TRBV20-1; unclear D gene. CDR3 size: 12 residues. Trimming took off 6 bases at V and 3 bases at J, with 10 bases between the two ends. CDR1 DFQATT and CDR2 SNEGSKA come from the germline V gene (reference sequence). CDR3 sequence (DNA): TGCAGTGCCTCCGGACGGACAGATACGCAGTATTTT. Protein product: CSASGRTDTQYF.

CDR3 DNA sequence: TGTGCCAGTAGTATAATCACAGGGCTGAATTCACCCCTCCACTTT. As protein: CASSIITGLNSPLHF. The chain employs TRBV19 and TRBJ1-6, with D maybe TRBD1 (6 bases). The CDR3 sequence is 15 residues long. The V and J ends lost 2 bases and 7 bases respectively, with 12 bases between them. The V gene's germline CDR1 is LNHDA and CDR2 SQIVND (reference sequence).

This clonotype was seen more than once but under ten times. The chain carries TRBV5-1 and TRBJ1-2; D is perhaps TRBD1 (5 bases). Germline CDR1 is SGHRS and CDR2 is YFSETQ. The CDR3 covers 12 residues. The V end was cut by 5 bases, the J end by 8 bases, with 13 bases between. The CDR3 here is CASRREGLGYTF. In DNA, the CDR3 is TGCGCCAGCAGAAGAGAGGGGTTGGGCTACACCTTC.

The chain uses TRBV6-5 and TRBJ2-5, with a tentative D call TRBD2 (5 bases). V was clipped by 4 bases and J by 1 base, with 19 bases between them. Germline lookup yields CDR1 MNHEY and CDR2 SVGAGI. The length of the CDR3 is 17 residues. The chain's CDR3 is CASSFRLMGRSQETQYF. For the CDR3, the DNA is TGTGCCAGCAGTTTCCGACTCATGGGGAGAAGCCAAGAGACCCAGTACTTC.

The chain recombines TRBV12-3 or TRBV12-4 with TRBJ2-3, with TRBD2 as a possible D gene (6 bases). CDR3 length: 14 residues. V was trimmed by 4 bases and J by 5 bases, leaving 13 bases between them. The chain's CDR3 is CASSYRFGGDTQYF. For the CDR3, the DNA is TGTGCCAGCAGTTACAGGTTCGGGGGAGATACGCAGTATTTT.

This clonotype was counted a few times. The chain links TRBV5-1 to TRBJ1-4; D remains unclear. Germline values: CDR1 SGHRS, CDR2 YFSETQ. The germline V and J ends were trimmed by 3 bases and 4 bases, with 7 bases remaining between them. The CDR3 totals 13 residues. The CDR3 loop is CASSSQINEKLFF. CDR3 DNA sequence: TGCGCCAGCAGCTCCCAGATTAATGAAAAACTGTTTTTT.

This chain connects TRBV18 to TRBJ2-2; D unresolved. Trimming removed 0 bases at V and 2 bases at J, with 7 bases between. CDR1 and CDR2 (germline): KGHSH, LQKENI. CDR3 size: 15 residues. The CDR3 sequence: CASSPPSVNTGELFF. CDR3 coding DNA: TGTGCCAGCTCACCACCCTCCGTTAACACCGGGGAGCTGTTTTTT.

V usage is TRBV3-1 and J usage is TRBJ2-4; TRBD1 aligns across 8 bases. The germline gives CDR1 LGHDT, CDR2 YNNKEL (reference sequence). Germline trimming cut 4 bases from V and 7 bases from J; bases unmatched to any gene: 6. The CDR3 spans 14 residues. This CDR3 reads CASSPGQVFNIQYF. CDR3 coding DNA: TGTGCCAGCAGCCCGGGACAGGTTTTTAACATTCAGTACTTC.